The 30 T cell receptor beta chains presented below share a single source sample, sequenced in a study of blood T cell repertoires in COVID-19. Here immunoSEQ multiplex PCR was the method, and the copy in TCRdb shows in-frame clones only, minus some. The sample shows hundreds of thousands of clones, about nine tenths of them seen only once. Sample: PBMCs or T cells enriched from blood (not recorded which). The receptors derive from a middle-aged woman who had recovered from COVID-19.

This chain connects TRBV3-1 (or the pseudogene TRBV3-2) to TRBJ2-3; possibly TRBD1 for D (5 bases). In germline, CDR1 is LGHDT, CDR2 YNNKEL (reference sequence). Trimming pared 0 bases from V and 4 bases from J, leaving 8 bases between. This CDR3 spans 14 amino acids. The CDR3 sequence: CASSQDGAADTQYF. CDR3 sequence (DNA): TGTGCCAGCAGCCAAGATGGGGCGGCAGATACGCAGTATTTT.

V usage is TRBV6-5 and J usage is TRBJ2-7; 7 bases match TRBD1. Losses at the gene ends were 8 bases for V and 0 bases for J; bases not matched to a gene: 4. CDR1 is MNHEY, CDR2 SVGAGI, per germline. There are 13 residues in the CDR3. The CDR3 protein is CASLDRVSYEQYF. The CDR3 DNA sequence: TGTGCCAGCCTCGACAGGGTCTCCTACGAGCAGTACTTC.

This chain uses TRBV6-5 with TRBJ1-2; 11 bases fit TRBD1. The ends lost 5 bases at V and 8 bases at J; junction bases unmatched: 10. The CDR3 length is 15 residues. CDR1 MNHEY and CDR2 SVGAGI come from the germline V gene. In DNA form, the CDR3 reads TGTGCCAGCAGTAGCGGGACAGGGGGACTAGTGGGCTACACCTTC. Its translation: CASSSGTGGLVGYTF.

The gene calls are TRBV4-3 and TRBJ2-1, with D unresolved. Germline CDR1 is LGHNA and CDR2 is YSLEER. V lost 0 bases and J 5 bases, leaving 5 bases between the germline ends. The CDR3 is 13 residues long. The DNA for the CDR3 is TGCGCCAGCAGCCAAGATCTAGACAATGAGCAGTTCTTC. It translates to CASSQDLDNEQFF.

V is TRBV5-1 and J is TRBJ1-1; 9 bases fit TRBD1. J was trimmed by 4 bases and V by 4 bases; bases with no gene match: 5. Germline V gene data show CDR1 as SGHRS and CDR2 as YFSETQ. The CDR3 extends over 14 amino acids. The CDR3 region is CASSLSTGGTEAFF. For the CDR3, the DNA is TGCGCCAGCAGCCTATCGACAGGGGGCACTGAAGCTTTCTTT.

This clone showed up just once. V usage is TRBV30 and J usage is TRBJ1-4, with 9 bases lining up with TRBD1. Trimming cost V 3 bases and J 8 bases; bases outside gene matches: 4. This CDR3 region has 13 residues. In germline, CDR1 is GTSNPN, CDR2 SVGIG (reference sequence). DNA of the CDR3: TGTGCCTGGAGAGCGACAGGGGGAGAAAAACTGTTTTTT. This translates into CAWRATGGEKLFF.

This chain uses TRBV28 with TRBJ2-3; 11 bases agree with TRBD2. V gave up 3 bases and J gave up 0 bases; unmatched junction bases: 8. Germline CDR1 reads MDHEN; CDR2 reads SYDVKM. The CDR3 extends over 18 amino acids. The CDR3 coding sequence is TGTGCCAGCAGTTTTGGAATAGCGGGGGGGTTTAGCACAGATACGCAGTATTTT. As protein: CASSFGIAGGFSTDTQYF.

V is TRBV19 and J is TRBJ1-1, with 8 bases that match TRBD1. V dropped 3 bases and J dropped 3; count of bases not matched to a gene: 3. CDR3 length equals 14 residues. CDR1 is LNHDA, CDR2 SQIVND, per germline (reference sequence). CDR3 nucleotide sequence: TGTGCCAGTAGTATCCAGGGGGCGCACACTGAAGCTTTCTTT. This translates into CASSIQGAHTEAFF. Drawing the rest from reference TRBV19 and TRBJ1-1, the complete variable domain is DGGITQSPKYLFRKEGQNVTLSCEQNLNHDAMYWYRQDPGQGLRLIYYSQIVNDFQKGDIAEGYSVSREKKESFPLTVTSAQKNPTAFYLCASSIQGAHTEAFFGQGTRLTVV.

V is TRBV24-1 and J is TRBJ2-3, with 7 nucleotides matching TRBD1. The length of the CDR3 is 16 residues. Per germline, CDR1 KGHDR and CDR2 SFDVKD. V lost 4 bases and J lost 1; bases outside the gene matches: 7. Here the CDR3 DNA reads TGTGCCACCAGTGACCAAGACAGGGTTGGCACAGATACGCAGTATTTT. Its translation: CATSDQDRVGTDTQYF.

The chain uses TRBV9 and TRBJ2-1; D ambiguous. Germline V gives CDR1 SGDLS, CDR2 YYNGEE. This CDR3 is 15 amino acids long. V lost 0 bases and J lost 4, with 11 bases in between. CDR3 residues: CASSVGPLSYNEQFF. CDR3 bases: TGTGCCAGCAGCGTAGGGCCTCTCTCTTACAATGAGCAGTTCTTC.

This rearrangement joins TRBV7-2 to TRBJ2-3, with D maybe TRBD1 (6 bases). Germline assignment: CDR1 SGHTA and CDR2 FQGNSA. The CDR3 length is 15 residues. V shed 2 bases and J shed 2 bases, with 11 bases lying between them. The chain's CDR3 is CASSLRGHPTDTQYF. Here the CDR3 DNA reads TGTGCCAGCAGCTTAAGGGGACACCCCACAGATACGCAGTATTTT.

The chain recombines TRBV28 with TRBJ1-5; no definite D call. The CDR3 spans 15 residues. Per germline, CDR1 MDHEN and CDR2 SYDVKM. Trimming took 7 bases from V and 0 from J, leaving 13 bases between them. The DNA for the CDR3 is TGTGCCAGCAAATTGGGAGGGCCTAGCAATCAGCCCCAGCATTTT. Translation: CASKLGGPSNQPQHF.

The chain links TRBV28 to TRBJ2-7, with D possibly TRBD1 on 6 matching bases. The CDR3 totals 16 residues. V was cut by 4 bases and J by 1 base, with 17 bases left in between. The germline gives CDR1 MDHEN, CDR2 SYDVKM. CDR3 in DNA: TGTGCCAGCAGTTCCGTCGGACAGCCGGGGTCCTACGAGCAGTACTTC. This gives the protein CASSSVGQPGSYEQYF.

The chain uses TRBV5-1 and TRBJ2-5, with 9 bases that match TRBD1. Unmatched junction bases numbered 10, after V lost 2 bases and J lost 2 bases. Germline CDR1 reads SGHRS; CDR2 reads YFSETQ. This CDR3 is built from 17 residues. CDR3 protein: CASSFGGLQGAQETQYF. The CDR3 DNA sequence: TGCGCCAGCAGCTTTGGCGGACTACAGGGGGCTCAAGAGACCCAGTACTTC.

V is TRBV7-9 and J is TRBJ1-1; 7 bases agree with TRBD1. The length of the CDR3 is 14 residues. Germline values: CDR1 SEHNR, CDR2 FQNEAQ (reference sequence). V was pared by 6 bases and J by 4 bases, with 8 bases of the junction left unmatched. As DNA, the CDR3 is TGTGCCAGCAGTCCTGACAGGGTAAGCACTGAAGCTTTCTTT. This gives the protein CASSPDRVSTEAFF.

J is TRBJ2-5 and V is TRBV6-9, with 7 bases matching TRBD2. This CDR3 has 19 amino acids. Germline trimming cut 2 bases from V and 1 base from J; bases unmatched to any gene: 16. Germline V gene lookup returns CDR1 MNHGY and CDR2 SVAAGI. The CDR3 is CASSYIPRLPAGLQETQYF. The CDR3 DNA reads TGTGCCAGCAGTTATATTCCCAGACTACCAGCGGGGCTCCAAGAGACCCAGTACTTC.

This clone was found once. The chain has TRBV30 and TRBJ2-1; 9 positions match TRBD1. With V trimmed by 8 bases and J by 9 bases, 8 bases remained unmatched. This CDR3 has 12 amino acids. The germline CDR1 and CDR2 sequences are GTSNPN and SVGIG (reference sequence). This CDR3 reads CAGWTGVGEQFF. Written as DNA, the CDR3 is TGTGCCGGATGGACAGGGGTCGGTGAGCAGTTCTTC.

The V call is TRBV19, the J call TRBJ2-2; possible D gene TRBD1, 6 bases. CDR3 size: 19 residues. V was cut by 4 bases and J by 4 bases, with 25 bases left in between. Per the germline V gene, CDR1 is LNHDA and CDR2 is SQIVND (reference sequence). In DNA, the CDR3 is TGTGCCAGTAGTACGGACAGCGCATTTGAATACCGTAGCACCGGGGAGCTGTTTTTT. Protein: CASSTDSAFEYRSTGELFF.

V and J are TRBV6-2 or TRBV6-3 and TRBJ2-4, with D tentatively TRBD2 (7 bases). V lost 4 bases and J lost 2, with 12 bases in between. Per the germline V gene, CDR1 is MNHEY and CDR2 is SVGEGT. The CDR3 sequence is 15 residues long. CDR3 nucleotides: TGTGCCAGCAGTTCCGCGGGGGCGACCAAAAACATTCAGTACTTC. Its protein product is CASSSAGATKNIQYF.

The chain links TRBV7-3 to TRBJ2-7; D unresolved. V lost 3 bases, J lost 6 bases, and 9 bases lay in between. Germline CDR1 and CDR2: SGHTA and FQGTGA. This CDR3 comprises 12 residues. Here the CDR3 reads CASSFGPGEQYF. In nucleotides, the CDR3 is TGTGCCAGCAGCTTCGGCCCGGGCGAGCAGTACTTC.

A few counts support this clone. The rearrangement links TRBV21-1 to TRBJ2-1; the D segment call TRBD2 is taken from the table without a DNA check. TRBV21-1 is a recognized pseudogene. This CDR3 is built from 17 residues. In nucleotides, the CDR3 is TGTGCCAGCAGCAAATTCGGCGGGGGCCAATCCTACAATGAGCAGTTCTTC. This encodes CASSKFGGGQSYNEQFF.

The chain joins TRBV28 to TRBJ2-5; 8 bases are a match to TRBD1. The length of the CDR3 is 15 residues. CDR1 is MDHEN and CDR2 is SYDVKM in the germline V gene. V shed 6 bases, J shed 1 base, and the junction held 7 bases outside the gene matches. The CDR3 reads CASRQSGQGQETQYF. The CDR3 DNA follows: TGTGCCAGCAGGCAAAGTGGACAGGGCCAAGAGACCCAGTACTTC.

To note about this clone: This sample also contains other DNA sequences that code for the same CDR3. This chain connects TRBV5-1 to TRBJ1-1, with TRBD1 as a possible D gene (6 bases). This CDR3 has 14 residues. The germline V and J ends were trimmed by 4 bases and 1 base, with 11 bases remaining between them. The germline gives CDR1 SGHRS, CDR2 YFSETQ. The CDR3: CASSIQGGNTEAFF. CDR3 nucleotide sequence: TGCGCCAGCAGCATACAGGGTGGGAACACTGAAGCTTTCTTT.

The chain recombines TRBV11-2 with TRBJ1-1, with D hard to call. This CDR3 is 12 amino acids long. V dropped 3 bases and J dropped 7 bases, with 9 bases sitting between them. The germline gives CDR1 SGHAT, CDR2 FQNNGV. CDR3 nucleotide sequence: TGTGCCAGCAGCTTGACGGGTGGTGAAGCTTTCTTT. It codes for CASSLTGGEAFF.

CDR3 bases: TGTGCCAGCTGGGGGGGAAGGGGAGATACGCAGTATTTT. This sequence encodes CASWGGRGDTQYF. The chain links TRBV28 to TRBJ2-3; 7 bases agree with TRBD2. Per germline, CDR1 MDHEN and CDR2 SYDVKM. With V trimmed by 8 bases and J by 5 bases, 7 bases remained unmatched. This CDR3 comprises 13 residues.

The V call is TRBV6-5, the J call TRBJ1-6, with D possibly matching TRBD1 (5 bases). Germline CDR1 reads MNHEY; CDR2 reads SVGAGI. The length of the CDR3 is 14 residues. Trimming shortened V by 4 bases and J by 10 bases, and 14 bases separated the two germline ends. Here the CDR3 DNA reads TGTGCCAGCAGTTCTCAGGGTAACAACTCACCCCTCCACTTT. Translating it yields CASSSQGNNSPLHF.

This rearrangement joins TRBV7-2 to TRBJ2-2, with D perhaps matching TRBD1 (5 bases). CDR1 is SGHTA and CDR2 is FQGNSA in the germline V gene. This CDR3 has 14 amino acids. Trimming shortened V by 5 bases and J by 4 bases, and 11 bases separated the two germline ends. The CDR3 protein is CASSPTGFTGELFF. In DNA form, the CDR3 reads TGTGCCAGCAGCCCTACAGGATTCACCGGGGAGCTGTTTTTT. Supplemented by reference TRBV7-2 and TRBJ2-2, the full variable domain reads GAGVSQSPSNKVTEKGKDVELRCDPISGHTALYWYRQSLGQGLEFLIYFQGNSAPDKSGLPSDRFSAERTGGSVSTLTIQRTQQEDSAVYLCASSPTGFTGELFFGEGSRLTVL.

The chain joins TRBV28 to TRBJ1-5; D is ambiguous. The germline V gene has CDR1 MDHEN and CDR2 SYDVKM. V was cut by 5 bases and J by 7 bases, with 9 bases left in between. The CDR3 has 12 amino acids. CDR3 residues: CASSPSGQPQHF. For the CDR3, the DNA is TGTGCCAGCAGTCCCTCCGGGCAGCCCCAGCATTTT.

CDR3 in amino acids: CASSLTQLAGGRETQYF. CDR3 in DNA: TGCGCCAGCAGCTTGACACAGCTAGCGGGGGGCAGAGAGACCCAGTACTTC. The rearrangement joins TRBV5-1 to TRBJ2-5, with 11 bases identical to TRBD2. The CDR3 runs 17 residues. Germline assignment: CDR1 SGHRS and CDR2 YFSETQ. V shed 1 base, J shed 4 bases, and the junction held 9 bases outside the gene matches.

This clone is a singleton in its sample. This rearrangement joins TRBV5-1 to TRBJ1-1; D ambiguous. V gave up 4 bases and J gave up 0 bases, with 10 bases separating them. The CDR3 totals 14 residues. Germline V lookup: CDR1 SGHRS, CDR2 YFSETQ. For the CDR3, the DNA is TGCGCCAGCAGCGGAGGCGACCTGAACACTGAAGCTTTCTTT. It yields the protein CASSGGDLNTEAFF.